The rows below give T cell receptor beta chains drawn from one sample of a study of sequential checkpoint blockade in melanoma. The repertoire was sequenced with immunoSEQ multiplex PCR; TCRdb's copy has only in-frame clones and lacks some. The table shows more than 15,000 clones, with more than 60% occurring only once. This specimen consisted of CD8+ T cells sorted from blood (inferred from file names), obtained from a patient given nivolumab and ipilimumab in sequence. The origin of the receptors is a human donor with melanoma. The CDR3 runs from the conserved cysteine through the conserved F or W. The order of the fields is J gene, V gene, CDR3 length, clone size, D gene, CDR3 protein, CDR3 DNA. D genes are given only for firm matches. Not every row has a clone size; where given, it reads once, few, many or a size class.

TRBJ2-7	TRBV11-2	15	NA	NA	CASSLTKGPYYEQYF	TGTGCCAGCAGCTTAACCAAGGGGCCCTACTACGAGCAGTACTTC
TRBJ1-2	TRBV2	13	NA	TRBD1	CASRRDRNYGYTF	TGTGCCAGCAGAAGGGACAGAAACTATGGCTACACCTTC
TRBJ1-1	TRBV30	13	NA	NA	CAWRSDLGTEAFF	TGTGCCTGGAGGAGCGATCTGGGCACTGAAGCTTTCTTT
TRBJ1-1	TRBV6-6	11	few	NA	CASSSGGEAFF	TGTGCCAGCAGTTCGGGAGGGGAGGCTTTCTTT
TRBJ2-7	TRBV19	13	few	NA	CASSIDLEYEQYF	TGTGCCAGTAGTATAGATCTTGAGTACGAGCAGTACTTC
TRBJ1-4	TRBV7-8	14	NA	TRBD1	CASSSTGGNEKLFF	TGTGCCAGCAGCTCCACAGGGGGCAACGAAAAACTGTTTTTT
TRBJ2-7	TRBV25-1	14	once	TRBD1	CASSSGTGAYEQYF	TGTGCCAGCAGCTCCGGGACAGGGGCCTACGAGCAGTACTTC
TRBJ1-2	TRBV6-1	14	NA	TRBD1	CASSELGQGVGYTF	TGTGCCAGCAGTGAATTAGGACAGGGGGTTGGCTACACCTTC
TRBJ1-1	TRBV7-9	12	NA	NA	CASSLGREEAFF	TGTGCCAGCAGCTTAGGACGGGAAGAAGCTTTCTTT
TRBJ1-1	TRBV7-8	15	NA	NA	CASSLVAGGGTEAFF	TGTGCCAGCAGCTTAGTCGCGGGAGGAGGCACTGAAGCTTTCTTT
TRBJ1-2	TRBV27	13	few	NA	CASSRDRNYGYTF	TGTGCCAGCAGTAGAGACAGGAACTATGGCTACACCTTC
TRBJ1-2	TRBV2	12	NA	TRBD1	CASGDRVGGYTF	TGTGCCAGCGGGGACAGGGTGGGTGGCTACACCTTC
TRBJ2-7	TRBV7-2	15	NA	NA	CASSLGRGRSYEQYF	TGTGCCAGCAGCTTAGGTAGGGGCAGGAGCTACGAGCAGTACTTC
TRBJ1-2	TRBV5-1	12	NA	NA	CASSFGRDGYTF	TGCGCCAGCAGCTTCGGGCGGGATGGCTACACCTTC
TRBJ1-5	TRBV21-1	15	NA	NA	CASRQTVYSNQPQHF	TGTGCCAGCAGACAAACAGTTTATAGCAATCAGCCCCAGCATTTT
TRBJ1-2	TRBV6-5	14	NA	NA	CASSYEAGNYGYTF	TGTGCCAGCAGTTATGAGGCAGGGAACTATGGCTACACCTTC
TRBJ1-1	TRBV18	14	few	NA	CASSQGRENTEAFF	TGTGCCAGCTCCCAAGGACGGGAGAACACTGAAGCTTTCTTT
TRBJ1-5	TRBV27	16	NA	TRBD1	CASSLSGTGSNQPQHF	TGTGCCAGCAGTTTATCGGGGACAGGGAGCAATCAGCCCCAGCATTTT
TRBJ1-2	TRBV14	16	NA	TRBD1	CASSQDHWGTDNGYTF	TGTGCCAGCAGCCAAGATCACTGGGGGACAGACAACGGCTACACCTTC
TRBJ1-2	TRBV5-4	13	NA	NA	CASSLLESYGYTF	TGTGCCAGCAGCTTGTTAGAGTCCTATGGCTACACCTTC
TRBJ1-2	TRBV30	14	NA	NA	CAWSVHRLSYGYTF	TGTGCCTGGAGTGTACACAGGCTTTCTTATGGCTACACCTTC
TRBJ1-6	TRBV7-9	15	NA	NA	CASSSTEQYGSPLHF	TGTGCCAGCAGCTCGACAGAGCAATATGGTTCACCCCTCCACTTT
TRBJ1-2	TRBV6-6	14	few	TRBD1	CASSAGTGTYGYTF	TGCGCCAGCAGTGCCGGGACAGGCACCTATGGCTACACCTTC
TRBJ1-2	TRBV11-2	15	NA	TRBD1	CASSPRQGAFYGYTF	TGTGCCAGCAGCCCTAGACAGGGGGCTTTTTATGGCTACACCTTC
TRBJ2-7	TRBV28	13	NA	TRBD1	CASSKGQSYEQYF	TGTGCCAGTAGTAAGGGACAGTCCTACGAGCAGTACTTC
TRBJ1-1	TRBV19	14	few	NA	CASRSAGDGTEAFF	TGTGCCAGTCGTTCGGCAGGGGATGGCACTGAAGCTTTCTTT
TRBJ1-4	TRBV7-8	15	NA	TRBD1	CASSVLDRVPEKLFF	TGTGCCAGCAGCGTGTTGGACAGGGTACCGGAAAAACTGTTTTTT
TRBJ1-1	TRBV10-2	15	few	TRBD1	CASSEGTGAVTEAFF	TGCGCCAGCAGCGAGGGGACAGGCGCGGTCACTGAAGCTTTCTTT
TRBJ2-7	TRBV28	14	NA	TRBD1	CASSRTGTAYEQYF	TGTGCCAGCAGCCGGACAGGGACGGCCTACGAGCAGTACTTC
TRBJ2-7	TRBV7-8	14	NA	NA	CASSLEYGAYEQYF	TGTGCCAGCAGCTTAGAATATGGAGCCTACGAGCAGTACTTC
TRBJ1-1	TRBV5-1	16	NA	NA	CASSSTGESANTEAFF	TGCGCCAGCAGCTCGACAGGTGAGTCGGCCAACACTGAAGCTTTCTTT
TRBJ1-1	TRBV2	12	NA	NA	CATGVGDTEAFF	TGTGCGACGGGGGTGGGGGACACTGAAGCTTTCTTT
TRBJ1-2	TRBV5-6	12	NA	TRBD1	CASSFQGQAGFF	TGTGCCAGCAGCTTTCAAGGACAGGCCGGCTTCTTC
TRBJ1-1	TRBV11-2	15	NA	NA	CASGAEGWDVTEAFF	TGTGCCAGCGGAGCCGAGGGTTGGGATGTCACTGAAGCTTTCTTT
TRBJ1-5	TRBV7-9	14	NA	TRBD1	CASSGDRGNQPQHF	TGTGCCAGCAGCGGGGACAGGGGTAATCAGCCCCAGCATTTT
TRBJ2-7	TRBV5-1	17	NA	TRBD1	CASSLLPRDRGVYEQYF	TGCGCCAGCAGCTTGCTTCCCAGGGACAGGGGCGTCTACGAGCAGTACTTC
TRBJ2-7	TRBV7-9	15	NA	TRBD2	CASSATSGRAYEQYF	TGTGCCAGCAGCGCAACTAGCGGGAGGGCCTACGAGCAGTACTTC
TRBJ1-4	TRBV27	13	NA	TRBD1	CASSWVAGGKLFF	TGTGCCAGCAGTTGGGTGGCAGGGGGGAAACTGTTTTTT
TRBJ1-3	TRBV11-2	14	NA	TRBD1	CASSRGPGGNTIYF	TGTGCCAGCAGCCGGGGGCCAGGGGGGAACACCATATATTTT
TRBJ1-2	TRBV7-8	13	once	TRBD1	CASSTGQGYGYTF	TGTGCCAGCAGCACTGGACAGGGCTATGGCTACACCTTC
TRBJ1-1	TRBV6-1	14	NA	NA	CASFQGTGYTEAFF	TGTGCCAGTTTCCAGGGTACAGGCTATACTGAAGCTTTCTTT
TRBJ2-7	TRBV18	15	NA	TRBD1	CASSQPGTGTYEQYF	TGTGCCAGCTCACAGCCTGGGACAGGGACCTACGAGCAGTACTTC
TRBJ2-7	TRBV7-8	13	NA	TRBD1	CASSLVQGDEQYF	TGTGCCAGCAGCTTAGTCCAGGGGGACGAGCAGTACTTC
TRBJ1-3	TRBV13	14	NA	TRBD1	CASSQGAVGNTIYF	TGTGCCAGCAGCCAGGGGGCCGTTGGAAACACCATATATTTT
TRBJ1-1	TRBV7-9	13	NA	TRBD1	CASSPPGQGAAFF	TGTGCCAGCAGCCCGCCGGGACAGGGGGCCGCTTTCTTT
TRBJ1-6	TRBV2	16	NA	NA	CASSEARGGYNSPLHF	TGTGCCAGCAGTGAAGCGCGTGGGGGGTATAATTCACCCCTCCACTTT
TRBJ1-2	TRBV28	15	once	NA	CASRQGERPLHGYTF	TGTGCCAGCAGACAGGGCGAAAGGCCTCTTCATGGCTACACCTTC
TRBJ1-5	TRBV28	12	NA	NA	CASRIRENKEHF	TGTGCCAGCAGGATCCGGGAGAACAAGGAGCATTTT
TRBJ2-7	TRBV5-6	14	NA	NA	CASSLEWGLGEQYF	TGTGCCAGCAGCTTGGAGTGGGGGCTTGGCGAGCAGTACTTC
TRBJ1-4	TRBV10-3	15	few	NA	CAIGSTRAFNEKLFF	TGTGCCATCGGGAGTACCCGGGCTTTTAATGAAAAACTGTTTTTT
TRBJ1-2	TRBV19	15	NA	NA	CASSQQDNQAHGYTF	TGTGCCAGTAGTCAACAGGACAATCAGGCGCATGGCTACACCTTC
TRBJ1-1	TRBV2	12	NA	NA	CASRGGHTEAFF	TGTGCCAGCAGAGGGGGTCACACTGAAGCTTTCTTT
TRBJ1-4	TRBV28	14	NA	NA	CASSLPGGGEKLFF	TGTGCCAGCAGTTTACCCGGCGGAGGTGAAAAACTGTTTTTT
TRBJ2-7	TRBV2	15	NA	NA	CASSENPGGGYEQYF	TGTGCCAGCAGTGAAAATCCCGGGGGTGGCTACGAGCAGTACTTC
TRBJ2-7	TRBV27	15	NA	TRBD2	CASSPSGTSLMEQYF	TGTGCCAGCAGCCCCTCCGGGACTAGCCTGATGGAGCAGTACTTC